A selection of T cell receptor beta chains follows, all from one sample in a study of beta chain features in type 1 diabetes. Using immunoSEQ multiplex PCR, the repertoire was profiled, and TCRdb retains in-frame clones only, with some absent. Of 430,000 or so clones detected, more than 9.5% appear once; the ten largest clones hold over 0.04%. Material for sequencing was naive CD4+ T cells from blood. These receptors all stem from a woman under 30 in good health. Both conserved end residues are part of each CDR3. A D gene is named only where the DNA matches it firmly. Where a row states a size, it is once, few, many or the class of an expanded clone; other rows omit it.

>13|TRBJ2-3|few|-|TRBV7-9
CASSFNFADTQYF
TGTGCCAGCAGCTTTAATTTCGCGGATACGCAGTATTTT
>13|TRBJ2-1|few|-|TRBV18
CASSPQYGDEQFF
TGTGCCAGCTCACCCCAGTATGGGGATGAGCAGTTCTTC
>15|TRBJ1-6|-|TRBD1|TRBV25-1
CASSDLGQENSPLHF
TGTGCCAGCAGTGACCTGGGACAGGAAAATTCACCCCTCCACTTT
>14|TRBJ1-2|-|TRBD1|TRBV15
CATASRGQGRGYTF
TGTGCCACCGCCTCGAGGGGACAGGGGCGAGGCTACACCTTC
>11|TRBJ1-2|few|-|TRBV28
CASRDTGPFTF
TGTGCCAGCAGAGATACTGGGCCCTTCACCTTC
>14|TRBJ2-5|-|TRBD1|TRBV2
CASSRQGRQETQYF
TGTGCCAGCAGCCGACAGGGGCGCCAAGAGACCCAGTACTTC
>15|TRBJ1-1|-|-|TRBV2
CASSGAGGLGTEAFF
TGTGCCAGCAGTGGCGCGGGGGGGCTAGGCACTGAAGCTTTCTTT
>13|TRBJ2-1|few|-|TRBV7-2
CASSLALANEQFF
TGTGCCAGCAGCTTAGCGCTAGCCAATGAGCAGTTCTTC
>14|TRBJ2-1|few|TRBD2|TRBV6-1
CASSGGLAYNEQFF
TGTGCCAGCAGTGGGGGACTAGCTTACAATGAGCAGTTCTTC
>13|TRBJ2-1|few|-|TRBV19
CASRAGQYNEQFF
TGTGCCAGTCGGGCGGGACAGTACAATGAGCAGTTCTTC
>15|TRBJ2-5|-|-|TRBV5-1
CASSLEWGRQETQYF
TGCGCCAGCAGCTTGGAGTGGGGGCGGCAAGAGACCCAGTACTTC
>13|TRBJ2-7|few|-|TRBV4-1
CASSRISSYEQYF
TGCGCCAGCAGCAGGATCTCCTCCTACGAGCAGTACTTC
>16|TRBJ2-3|few|-|TRBV4-3
CASSPKGSGYRDTQYF
TGCGCCAGCAGCCCTAAGGGCAGCGGTTACCGGGATACGCAGTATTTT
>10|TRBJ1-2|-|-|TRBV20-1
CSARELGYTF
TGCAGTGCTAGAGAGCTTGGCTACACCTTC
>15|TRBJ2-1|-|-|TRBV29-1
CSVGPQGSSYNEQFF
TGCAGCGTTGGGCCTCAGGGAAGCTCCTACAATGAGCAGTTCTTC
>15|TRBJ2-1|-|-|TRBV4-2
CASSQDRRTYNEQFF
TGTGCCAGCAGCCAAGATCGCAGAACCTACAATGAGCAGTTCTTC
>13|TRBJ1-1|-|-|TRBV29-1
CSVDRDVNTEAFF
TGCAGCGTTGACCGGGATGTGAACACTGAAGCTTTCTTT
>13|TRBJ1-1|-|-|TRBV18
CASSHSGRTEAFF
TGTGCCAGCTCACACTCAGGGCGGACTGAAGCTTTCTTT
>11|TRBJ2-7|few|-|TRBV20-1
CSANKVREQYF
TGCAGTGCTAATAAAGTGCGCGAGCAGTACTTC
>15|TRBJ2-3|-|-|TRBV29-1
CSVLGGQGGTDTQYF
TGCAGCGTTCTTGGGGGGCAAGGGGGTACAGATACGCAGTATTTT
>14|TRBJ2-3|few|-|TRBV11-2
CASSLGPNTDTQYF
TGTGCCAGCAGCTTAGGGCCCAACACAGATACGCAGTATTTT
>14|TRBJ2-5|many|TRBD2|TRBV14
CASSQRGLRKTQYF
TGTGCCAGCAGCCAGAGGGGACTAAGGAAGACCCAGTACTTC
>16|TRBJ2-5|few|-|TRBV2
CASSEKTQGIQETQYF
TGTGCCAGCAGTGAAAAAACTCAGGGGATCCAAGAGACCCAGTACTTC
>17|TRBJ2-5|few|TRBD1|TRBV29-1
CSVESYLQGAGLETQYF
TGCAGCGTTGAAAGCTACCTCCAGGGGGCAGGATTGGAGACCCAGTACTTC
>17|TRBJ2-1|few|TRBD2|TRBV4-3
CASSRLSGGLPRNEQFF
TGCGCCAGCAGTCGTCTTAGCGGGGGGTTACCACGGAATGAGCAGTTCTTC
>14|TRBJ2-1|-|-|TRBV7-9
CASSLGQGLNEQFF
TGTGCCAGCAGCTTAGGTCAGGGGCTCAATGAGCAGTTCTTC
>15|TRBJ2-1|-|TRBD1|TRBV7-3
CASSLTTGPQNEQFF
TGTGCCAGCAGCTTAACGACAGGGCCCCAGAATGAGCAGTTCTTC
>15|TRBJ2-1|few|-|TRBV7-2
CASSFSRASYNEQFF
TGTGCCAGCAGCTTTTCTCGGGCAAGTTACAATGAGCAGTTCTTC
>15|TRBJ1-1|-|-|TRBV6-6
CASRPGGGRRTEAFF
TGTGCCAGCAGGCCCGGAGGGGGGCGACGGACTGAAGCTTTCTTT
>15|TRBJ1-5|-|-|TRBV5-6
CASSYGISSNQPQHF
TGTGCCAGCAGCTACGGTATTAGCAGCAATCAGCCCCAGCATTTT
>16|TRBJ2-5|-|-|TRBV5-1
CASSLAPRRGQETQYF
TGCGCCAGCAGCCTGGCCCCGAGGAGGGGCCAAGAGACCCAGTACTTC
>13|TRBJ1-2|-|-|TRBV5-6
CASSQGPLYGYTF
TGTGCCAGCAGCCAAGGCCCCCTCTATGGCTACACCTTC
>14|TRBJ1-2|few|-|TRBV6-5
CASSYDWSPGGYTF
TGTGCCAGCAGTTACGACTGGTCCCCCGGCGGCTACACCTTC
>12|TRBJ2-3|-|TRBD1|TRBV28
CASSRLTGLRYF
TGTGCCAGCAGCCGTTTGACAGGGCTACGGTATTTT